A selection of T cell receptor beta chains follows, all from one sample in a study of OX40 agonist ivuxolimab in advanced cancers. The repertoire was sequenced with immunoSEQ multiplex PCR; TCRdb's copy has only in-frame clones and lacks some. The sample holds tens of thousands of clones, 91% seen once. The specimen comprised CD4+ or CD8+ T cells sorted from blood, sampled in a trial of the OX40 agonist ivuxolimab. All receptors derive from an adult with an advanced solid tumor such as melanoma, head and neck, liver or kidney cancer. Both conserved end residues are part of each CDR3. D genes are given only for firm matches. Rows give clone size only sometimes, using once, few, many, or a class for an expanded clone.

J gene: TRBJ2-1
clone size: -
CDR3 length: 15
V gene: TRBV29-1
D gene: -
CDR3 DNA: TGCAGCGAAATACAGGGAGCAAGGAATAGGAATGAGCAGTTCTTC
CDR3 protein: CSEIQGARNRNEQFF

J gene: TRBJ1-4
clone size: -
CDR3 length: 14
V gene: TRBV7-2
D gene: -
CDR3 DNA: TGTGCCAGCAGCTTATTGGGGGTAAATGAAAAACTGTTTTTT
CDR3 protein: CASSLLGVNEKLFF

J gene: TRBJ2-4
clone size: -
CDR3 length: 15
V gene: TRBV18
D gene: TRBD1
CDR3 DNA: TGTGCCAGCTCACCCGAGATTGGACAGGTGGACCTTCAGTACTTC
CDR3 protein: CASSPEIGQVDLQYF

J gene: TRBJ2-1
clone size: -
CDR3 length: 17
V gene: TRBV18
D gene: TRBD1
CDR3 DNA: TGTGCCAGCTCACCGGGACAGGGGTCGCCCTCCTACAATGAGCAGTTCTTC
CDR3 protein: CASSPGQGSPSYNEQFF

J gene: TRBJ2-7
clone size: -
CDR3 length: 14
V gene: TRBV5-1
D gene: TRBD1
CDR3 DNA: TGCGCCAGCAGCGGAGGACAGGGGTCCTACGAGCAGTACTTC
CDR3 protein: CASSGGQGSYEQYF

J gene: TRBJ2-7
clone size: -
CDR3 length: 14
V gene: TRBV14
D gene: -
CDR3 DNA: TGTGCCAGCAGGGCGGACGGGGTCTCCTACGAGCAGTACTTC
CDR3 protein: CASRADGVSYEQYF

J gene: TRBJ2-2
clone size: -
CDR3 length: 17
V gene: TRBV5-3
D gene: TRBD2
CDR3 DNA: TGTGCCAGACGGGGACTAGCGGGAGGGCCGGGCACCGGGGAGCTGTTTTTT
CDR3 protein: CARRGLAGGPGTGELFF

J gene: TRBJ2-2
clone size: once
CDR3 length: 13
V gene: TRBV2
D gene: -
CDR3 DNA: TGTGCCAGCAACGGACTTTACACCGGGGAGCTGTTTTTT
CDR3 protein: CASNGLYTGELFF

J gene: TRBJ2-2
clone size: -
CDR3 length: 15
V gene: TRBV19
D gene: TRBD1
CDR3 DNA: TGTGCCAGTCGGCCGGACAGGGTAAACACCGGGGAGCTGTTTTTT
CDR3 protein: CASRPDRVNTGELFF

J gene: TRBJ2-7
clone size: -
CDR3 length: 14
V gene: TRBV11-2
D gene: TRBD2
CDR3 DNA: TGTGCCAGCAGACCTCCAGGGCGGGGGATCGAGCAGTACTTC
CDR3 protein: CASRPPGRGIEQYF

J gene: TRBJ2-1
clone size: -
CDR3 length: 15
V gene: TRBV7-8
D gene: -
CDR3 DNA: TGTGCCAGCAGCCCCGTGACAGGAGCCTACAATGAGCAGTTCTTC
CDR3 protein: CASSPVTGAYNEQFF

J gene: TRBJ1-2
clone size: -
CDR3 length: 16
V gene: TRBV28
D gene: -
CDR3 DNA: TGTGCCAGCAGTCCGCCAGGAGTTGCGCTTGGGTATGGCTACACCTTC
CDR3 protein: CASSPPGVALGYGYTF

J gene: TRBJ2-4
clone size: -
CDR3 length: 14
V gene: TRBV5-6
D gene: TRBD2
CDR3 DNA: TGTGCCAGCAGCTTGTATCGGAGCACCCCGGGAGGCTCCTTC
CDR3 protein: CASSLYRSTPGGSF

J gene: TRBJ2-7
clone size: -
CDR3 length: 10
V gene: TRBV20-1
D gene: -
CDR3 DNA: TGCAGTGCTAGAGACTACGAGCAGTACTTC
CDR3 protein: CSARDYEQYF

J gene: TRBJ2-7
clone size: few
CDR3 length: 14
V gene: TRBV30
D gene: -
CDR3 DNA: TGTGCCTGGAGTGTGTTAGGGGGCTCCTACGAGCAGTACTTC
CDR3 protein: CAWSVLGGSYEQYF

J gene: TRBJ2-3
clone size: once
CDR3 length: 15
V gene: TRBV7-8
D gene: -
CDR3 DNA: TGTGCCAGCAGCTTAGTTGCGGGCCCCACAGATACGCAGTATTTT
CDR3 protein: CASSLVAGPTDTQYF

J gene: TRBJ2-3
clone size: -
CDR3 length: 16
V gene: TRBV19
D gene: -
CDR3 DNA: TGTGCCAGTAGTATAGGGGGCGGTACTAGCACAGATACGCAGTATTTT
CDR3 protein: CASSIGGGTSTDTQYF

J gene: TRBJ2-2
clone size: few
CDR3 length: 15
V gene: TRBV30
D gene: TRBD1
CDR3 DNA: TGTGCCTGGAGTTTTTGGACAGGGTTTACCGGGGAGCTGTTTTTT
CDR3 protein: CAWSFWTGFTGELFF

J gene: TRBJ2-7
clone size: -
CDR3 length: 16
V gene: TRBV5-1
D gene: -
CDR3 DNA: TGCGCCAGCAGCTTGGGGGGGCTAGCCTTGGGCTACGAGCAGTACTTC
CDR3 protein: CASSLGGLALGYEQYF

J gene: TRBJ2-2
clone size: -
CDR3 length: 15
V gene: TRBV5-4
D gene: TRBD2
CDR3 DNA: TGTGCCAGCAGTTATGGGGGGGCGAACACCGGGGAGCTGTTTTTT
CDR3 protein: CASSYGGANTGELFF

J gene: TRBJ2-2
clone size: -
CDR3 length: 12
V gene: TRBV19
D gene: -
CDR3 DNA: TGTGCCAGTAGTCGTGAGGTCGGGGAGCTGTTTTTT
CDR3 protein: CASSREVGELFF

J gene: TRBJ1-3
clone size: once
CDR3 length: 14
V gene: TRBV30
D gene: TRBD1
CDR3 DNA: TGTGCCTGGAAGAGACAGGGAGCAGGAAACACCATATATTTT
CDR3 protein: CAWKRQGAGNTIYF

J gene: TRBJ2-1
clone size: once
CDR3 length: 11
V gene: TRBV29-1
D gene: TRBD1
CDR3 DNA: TGCAGCGTCGACAGGGTAGATGAGCAGTTCTTC
CDR3 protein: CSVDRVDEQFF

J gene: TRBJ2-7
clone size: once
CDR3 length: 14
V gene: TRBV30
D gene: -
CDR3 DNA: TGTGCCTGGAGTGTATCCCAACTTTTCTACGAGCAGTACTTC
CDR3 protein: CAWSVSQLFYEQYF

J gene: TRBJ1-1
clone size: once
CDR3 length: 14
V gene: TRBV5-1
D gene: -
CDR3 DNA: TGCGCCAGCAGCTTGGCCCCCCCAAGCACTGAAGCTTTCTTT
CDR3 protein: CASSLAPPSTEAFF

J gene: TRBJ2-5
clone size: -
CDR3 length: 16
V gene: TRBV4-1
D gene: TRBD2
CDR3 DNA: TGCGCCAGCAGTCACACGGGACTAGCGGACCAAGAGACCCAGTACTTC
CDR3 protein: CASSHTGLADQETQYF

J gene: TRBJ2-3
clone size: -
CDR3 length: 15
V gene: TRBV7-2
D gene: TRBD2
CDR3 DNA: TGTGCCAGCAGCTCCACGCTACTAGCGGCAGATACGCAGTATTTT
CDR3 protein: CASSSTLLAADTQYF

J gene: TRBJ1-1
clone size: -
CDR3 length: 14
V gene: TRBV11-2
D gene: -
CDR3 DNA: TGTGCCAGCAGCTTAGGTGTCAGGATTACTGAAGCTTTCTTT
CDR3 protein: CASSLGVRITEAFF

J gene: TRBJ2-7
clone size: -
CDR3 length: 14
V gene: TRBV28
D gene: -
CDR3 DNA: TGTGCCAGCACCGCTCCCAGTAGTTCCTACGAGCAGTACTTC
CDR3 protein: CASTAPSSSYEQYF

J gene: TRBJ2-2
clone size: -
CDR3 length: 14
V gene: TRBV7-2
D gene: -
CDR3 DNA: TGTGCCAGCAGCTTAGAGTTGGGGGTCGGGGAGCTGTTTTTT
CDR3 protein: CASSLELGVGELFF

J gene: TRBJ1-2
clone size: few
CDR3 length: 13
V gene: TRBV2
D gene: -
CDR3 DNA: TGTGCCAGCCGCCTCGTCCTCAACTATGGCTACACCTTC
CDR3 protein: CASRLVLNYGYTF

J gene: TRBJ2-1
clone size: -
CDR3 length: 15
V gene: TRBV9
D gene: TRBD1
CDR3 DNA: TGTGCCAGCAGCGCCCGGGTCAGGGGGCAGGATGAGCAGTTCTTC
CDR3 protein: CASSARVRGQDEQFF

J gene: TRBJ2-6
clone size: -
CDR3 length: 17
V gene: TRBV25-1
D gene: -
CDR3 DNA: TGTGCCAGCAGTTCACAGGGTTCCGTCGCTGGGGCCAACGTCCTGACTTTC
CDR3 protein: CASSSQGSVAGANVLTF

J gene: TRBJ2-7
clone size: -
CDR3 length: 16
V gene: TRBV7-2
D gene: TRBD2
CDR3 DNA: TGTGCCAGCAGCCTTGGGACTAGCGGGAGTCTTTACGAGCAGTACTTC
CDR3 protein: CASSLGTSGSLYEQYF

J gene: TRBJ2-2
clone size: -
CDR3 length: 14
V gene: TRBV6-5
D gene: TRBD1
CDR3 DNA: TGTGCCAGCAGTTACTCGCAGGGGGCCGGGGAGCTGTTTTTT
CDR3 protein: CASSYSQGAGELFF

J gene: TRBJ1-3
clone size: -
CDR3 length: 14
V gene: TRBV6-1
D gene: -
CDR3 DNA: TGTGCCAGCACGGATACAAGCTCTGGAAACACCATATATTTT
CDR3 protein: CASTDTSSGNTIYF

J gene: TRBJ1-1
clone size: -
CDR3 length: 15
V gene: TRBV7-2
D gene: -
CDR3 DNA: TGTGCCAGCAGCTTAGGGACAACCATGAACACTGAAGCTTTCTTT
CDR3 protein: CASSLGTTMNTEAFF

J gene: TRBJ2-2
clone size: -
CDR3 length: 15
V gene: TRBV9
D gene: -
CDR3 DNA: TGTGCCAGCAGCCCCCCTGGCAGTTACACCGGGGAGCTGTTTTTT
CDR3 protein: CASSPPGSYTGELFF

J gene: TRBJ1-5
clone size: -
CDR3 length: 15
V gene: TRBV18
D gene: TRBD1
CDR3 DNA: TGTGCCAGCTCACTGAGAAGGACAGGAGATCAGCCCCAGCATTTT
CDR3 protein: CASSLRRTGDQPQHF

J gene: TRBJ2-7
clone size: -
CDR3 length: 14
V gene: TRBV6-5
D gene: -
CDR3 DNA: TGTGCCAGCAGTTACTCGACGGGCAGATACGAGCAGTACTTC
CDR3 protein: CASSYSTGRYEQYF

J gene: TRBJ2-7
clone size: -
CDR3 length: 15
V gene: TRBV6-5
D gene: -
CDR3 DNA: TGTGCCAGCAGTTACTCGAGAGGCGGGAACTACGAGCAGTACTTC
CDR3 protein: CASSYSRGGNYEQYF